This TCR beta chain was captured in a study of molecular identifiers for immune sequencing clone quantification (dated by TCRdb to 2016 to 2018). For the wider study: In a replicate experiment, RNA from around 18,000 or 91,000 naive CD8 T cells was split into five aliquots, four of which were sequenced. This methods study benchmarked molecular-identifier clustering-based TCR repertoire sequencing (MIDCIRS) and TCR RNA copy counting, using CD8 T cells to do so. General conclusions and limits of the study: The naive libraries included spiked-in Jurkat TCR RNA (10 copies' worth), and this Jurkat TCR RNA is not part of the donor repertoire. A single cell's worth of spiked-in Jurkat TCR RNA was reported detectable even among under 1.1 million naive CD8 T cells. In CMV-specific effector cells, clones with more than 20 RNA copies contained over 98% of molecules, whereas in naive cells such clones contained under 1% of molecules. When barcode sub-clustering was left out, chimeric consensus sequences inflated TCR diversity, with chimeras reaching as high as 47%. Modeling gave about three recovered TCR RNA copies per cell versus approximately 10 by digital PCR, implying roughly 30% capture efficiency. Highly expanded clone sizes could be underestimated because identical TCR molecules may share a barcode.

Libraries of naive CD8 T cells were built from around 20,000 to 1,000,000 sorted cells, with 10%, 30% or 50% of the purified RNA used. Naive CD8 T cells were FACS-sorted as CD8+CD4-CCR7+CD45RA+ on a BD FACSAria II into RLT Plus buffer. Detection sensitivity was tested by spiking Jurkat RNA equal to roughly 9 TCR copies' worth into samples containing roughly 19,000-1,000,000 naive CD8 T cells. Enrichment of CD8 T cells was done with RosetteSep CD8+ T Cell Enrichment Cocktail plus Ficoll-Paque, and ACK red cell lysis came afterward. The CDR3 has 14 amino acids, counting the end cysteine and phenylalanine. The entry retains the CDR3 DNA only, 42 bases that are in frame from base 1. CDR1 and CDR2 are read off the germline V gene as MDHEN and SYDVKM. V drops 6 bases and J drops 4 bases, leaving 16 bases in between. Library generation was performed with PCR. The instrument was an Illumina HiSeq 4000. Preparation of bulk TCR libraries followed a previously described approach, with the TCR primers listed in Table S5. The Qiagen AllPrep DNA/RNA kit was used to purify total RNA. Before any analysis, reads coming from multiple sequencing runs of the same library were combined into one pool. As for the original processing: Reads were retained only if an exact TCR constant sequence was present, and the retained reads were trimmed to 150 nt and grouped according to their 12-nt molecular barcodes. Reads inside each barcode group were sub-clustered using a 15% Levenshtein threshold, and a quality-weighted consensus sequence was constructed for each RNA molecule. Non-functional sequences were excluded, and lower-count sequences lying one edit away from another sequence were also excluded. Based on fitting two negative binomial distributions, any barcode sub-cluster with under 20% of the maximum read count was discarded. TCRdb reworked the public reads: Q25 trimming with fastp, MiXCR clone assembly, productive beta chains retained. Rows are combined by CDR3 protein, so each entry shows the most common genes and DNA. Clone size and V and J calls follow TCRdb, not the original study. The sample includes tens of thousands of distinct CDR3 sequences, with 15% to 20% observed a single time. The ten largest clones add up to around 1.5% of the sample.

This clonotype occurred a few times. No antigen is known for it. No much larger clonotype is one base removed from it; base qualities were not supplied. This TCR derives from a human donor in good health. Some libraries in this study had Jurkat cell RNA spiked in. Input material: naive CD8+ T cells from blood, with Jurkat cell RNA spiked in. This sample's cell subset or site label indicates: FACS-sorted CD8+CD4-CCR7+CD45RA+ naive T cells. The chain links TRBV28 with TRBJ2-7; the D segment cannot be called with confidence. The base sequence is TGTGCCAGCAGCCTTCCCCTTACGGGTTACGAGCAGTACTTC. This encodes CASSLPLTGYEQYF.